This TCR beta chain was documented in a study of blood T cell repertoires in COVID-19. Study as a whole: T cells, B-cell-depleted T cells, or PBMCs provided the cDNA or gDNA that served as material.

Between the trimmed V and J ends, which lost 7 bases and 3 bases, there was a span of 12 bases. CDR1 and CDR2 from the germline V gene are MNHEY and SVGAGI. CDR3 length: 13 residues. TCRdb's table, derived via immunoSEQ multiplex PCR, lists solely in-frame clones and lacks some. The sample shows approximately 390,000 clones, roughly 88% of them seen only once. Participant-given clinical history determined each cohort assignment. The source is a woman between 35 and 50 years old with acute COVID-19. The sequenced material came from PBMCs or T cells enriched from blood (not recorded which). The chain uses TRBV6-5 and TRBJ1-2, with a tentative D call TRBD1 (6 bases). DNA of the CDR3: TGTGCCAGCACCCGAGACAGGTACTATGGCTACACCTTC. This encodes CASTRDRYYGYTF.